This TCR beta chain was sequenced during a study of blood T cell repertoires in COVID-19. Study overall: Nucleic acid was either cDNA or gDNA, and it came from T cells, B-cell-depleted T cells, or PBMCs.

Concerning this clone: Other DNA sequences in this sample translate to the same CDR3.

The V gene end was trimmed by 1 base and the J gene end by 6 bases; junction bases not matched to a gene: 1. The CDR3 contains 15 residues. Germline V gene sequence: CDR1 SGHAT, CDR2 FQNNGV. Measured with immunoSEQ multiplex PCR; TCRdb has only the in-frame clones, and not every one. The sample shows roughly 280,000 clones, about nine tenths of them seen only once. Patients at the Seattle site were enrolled during active infection and followed longitudinally. The receptor was derived from a woman in her twenties or thirties with COVID-19, enrolled during active disease. Sequencing was done on a sample of peripheral blood. V and J are TRBV11-2 and TRBJ2-1; 12 positions match TRBD2. This CDR3 reads CASSLGLAGANEQFF. The CDR3 coding sequence is TGTGCCAGCAGCTTAGGACTAGCGGGAGCCAATGAGCAGTTCTTC.